The 9 T cell receptor beta chains below come from one sample, sequenced in a study of blood T cell repertoires in COVID-19. Measured with immunoSEQ multiplex PCR; TCRdb has only the in-frame clones, and not every one. The table lists some 60,000 clones, 82% of them singletons, with roughly 12% in the top ten. Sequenced sample: peripheral blood. Receptor source: a human donor in a cohort sampled during active COVID-19.

The chain combines TRBV19 with TRBJ1-5, with D maybe TRBD1 (5 bases). V dropped 7 bases and J dropped 5 bases, with 15 bases sitting between them. In germline, CDR1 is LNHDA, CDR2 SQIVND (reference sequence). CDR3 length equals 14 residues. DNA of the CDR3: TGTGCCAGTACCTTGGCGGGGGGGTATCAGCCCCAGCATTTT. It encodes CASTLAGGYQPQHF.

The rearrangement links TRBV11-3 to TRBJ2-1; a weak D match, TRBD1 (7 bases). The CDR3 length is 13 residues. V was cut by 7 bases and J by 5 bases, with 12 bases left in between. Per the germline V gene, CDR1 is SGHNT and CDR2 is YENEEA. The CDR3 protein is CASTLRGDNEQFF. For the CDR3, the DNA is TGTGCCAGCACCCTCAGGGGGGACAATGAGCAGTTCTTC.

This chain links TRBV10-3 with TRBJ2-7, with TRBD2 identical over 10 bases. Germline V CDR1 and CDR2: ENHRY, SYGVKD. This CDR3 comprises 15 residues. After removal of 3 bases from V and 4 bases from J, the junction contained 6 bases not matched to a gene. DNA of the CDR3: TGTGCCATCAGTGAACCTAGCGGGGGCAAGTACGAGCAGTACTTC. This encodes CAISEPSGGKYEQYF.

This sequence joins TRBV4-1 and TRBJ2-6; 9 bases map to TRBD2. J gave up 3 bases and V 0 bases, and 6 bases lay outside the gene matches. The germline CDR1 and CDR2 sequences are MGHRA and YSYEKL. The CDR3 is 18 amino acids. The CDR3 here is CASSQDKASGVGANVLTF. CDR3 nucleotide sequence: TGCGCCAGCAGCCAAGATAAAGCTAGCGGGGTTGGGGCCAACGTCCTGACTTTC.

This chain uses TRBV19 with TRBJ1-2; D remains ambiguous. V was clipped by 5 bases and J by 7 bases, with 20 bases between them. There are 15 residues in the CDR3. The V gene's germline CDR1 is LNHDA and CDR2 SQIVND (reference sequence). Here the CDR3 reads CASSPRGEENLGYTF. CDR3 bases: TGTGCCAGTAGTCCACGAGGTGAGGAGAATCTTGGCTACACCTTC.

The chain joins TRBV11-3 to TRBJ1-6; D may be TRBD1 (5 bases). The CDR3 extends over 14 amino acids. CDR1 and CDR2 from the germline V gene are SGHNT and YENEEA. Trimming left V 5 bases short and J 8 bases short, with 13 bases between. The CDR3 DNA is TGTGCCAGCAGCGAGGACGGGGGGGATTCACCCCTCCACTTT. This sequence encodes CASSEDGGDSPLHF.

The gene calls are TRBV19 and TRBJ1-5; a possible D gene is TRBD1 (6 bases). The CDR3 is made up of 17 amino acids. In germline, CDR1 is LNHDA, CDR2 SQIVND (reference sequence). Trimming cost V 6 bases and J 2 bases, with 20 bases left between them. The CDR3 sequence is CASRSLQGRGGNQPQHF. Written as DNA, the CDR3 is TGTGCCAGTAGATCTTTACAGGGTCGGGGCGGCAATCAGCCCCAGCATTTT.

J is TRBJ2-2 and V is TRBV7-2; D is perhaps TRBD1 (6 bases). The CDR3 length is 14 residues. The V end lost 5 bases, the J end lost 1 base, and 8 bases lay between the germline ends. CDR1 is SGHTA and CDR2 is FQGNSA in the germline V gene. CDR3 protein: CASSKGQNTGELFF. The CDR3 DNA reads TGTGCCAGCAGCAAGGGACAGAACACCGGGGAGCTGTTTTTT.

This clone occurred once. The gene calls are TRBV6-6 and TRBJ1-2; 11 nucleotides line up with TRBD1. V shed 4 bases, J shed 6 bases, and the junction held 10 bases outside the gene matches. This CDR3 contains 16 residues. In germline, CDR1 is MNHNY, CDR2 SVGAGI (reference sequence). The CDR3 bases are TGTGCCAGCAGTTTCTACCGGGACAGGGGGAAGGATGGCTACACCTTC. Translated: CASSFYRDRGKDGYTF.